In this sample, the clone carrying this TCR beta chain turned up a few times. Its antigen is unidentified. This record comes from a study of blood T cells in healthy people across ages. Overall study findings and caveats: The authors considered diversity estimates from one million T cells to be underestimates.

A minimum of 7 million PBMCs was isolated per sample. Germline loops: CDR1 MNHEY, CDR2 SMNVEV (reference sequence). The V and J ends lost 6 bases and 7 bases respectively, with 21 bases between them. The CDR3 covers 15 residues. For the second PCR, which ran for 7 to 11 cycles, a sample-barcoded 5' primer and a J-beta primer mix were used. Every molecule of cDNA carried a tag from a template-switch adaptor with 12 random nucleotides. Every individual sample yielded 2.5 million or more paired-end reads (each containing CDR3). From the 5' RACE reads, TCRdb called clonotypes with MiXCR, one entry per CDR3 protein. The sample yields approximately 1.5 million distinct CDR3 sequences, around 35% seen once.

V is TRBV27 and J is TRBJ1-2; D is possibly TRBD1 (5 bases). The receptor comes from a woman in her thirties in good health. Sequencing was performed on blood. The DNA for the CDR3 is TGTGCCAGCAGCCCACAGCCCGACAGTACAAGTGGCTACACCTTC. This translates into CASSPQPDSTSGYTF.